This T cell receptor (beta chain) was profiled in a study of blood T cell repertoires in COVID-19. Study background: Italy, Spain and the United States were the sources of the convalescent and acute COVID-19 samples. From T cells, B-cell-depleted T cells, or PBMCs came the material, which was cDNA or gDNA.

In the original workflow: Counts of nucleated cells, estimated from reference gene primer amplification, were obtained. TCRdb's table, derived via immunoSEQ multiplex PCR, lists solely in-frame clones and lacks some. V and J calls and clone size are given by that table; D and trimming were obtained from the DNA. In the table there are 140,000 to 150,000 clones, 85% to 90% of which are singletons. With 0 bases removed from V and 6 bases from J, the gap between germline ends came to 9 bases. This CDR3 spans 13 amino acids. Per the germline V gene, CDR1 is SGHRS and CDR2 is YFSETQ. The clonotype originates from a man aged 80 or over with acute or convalescent COVID-19. The J gene is TRBJ1-1, the V gene TRBV5-1; D might be TRBD1 (5 bases). What was sequenced was peripheral blood. CDR3 sequence reads: CASSLVGAPEAFF. The CDR3 bases are TGCGCCAGCAGCTTGGTAGGGGCCCCTGAAGCTTTCTTT.